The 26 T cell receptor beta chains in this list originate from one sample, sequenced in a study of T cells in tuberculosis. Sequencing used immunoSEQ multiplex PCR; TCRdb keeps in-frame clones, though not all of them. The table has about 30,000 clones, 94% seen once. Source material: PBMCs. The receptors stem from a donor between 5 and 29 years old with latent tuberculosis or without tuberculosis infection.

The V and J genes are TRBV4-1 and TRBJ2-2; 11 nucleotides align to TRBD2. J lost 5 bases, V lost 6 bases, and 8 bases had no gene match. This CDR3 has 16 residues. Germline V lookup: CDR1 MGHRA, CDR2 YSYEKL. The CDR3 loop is CASRRGLAGGTGELFF. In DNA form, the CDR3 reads TGCGCCAGCAGGAGGGGGCTAGCGGGAGGAACCGGGGAGCTGTTTTTT.

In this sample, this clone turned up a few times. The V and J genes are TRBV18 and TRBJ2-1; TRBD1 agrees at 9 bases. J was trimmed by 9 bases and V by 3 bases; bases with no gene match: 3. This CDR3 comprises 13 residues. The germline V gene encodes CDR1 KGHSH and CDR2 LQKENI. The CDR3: CASSPGQGREQFF. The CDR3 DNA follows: TGTGCCAGCTCACCCGGACAGGGGCGTGAGCAGTTCTTC.

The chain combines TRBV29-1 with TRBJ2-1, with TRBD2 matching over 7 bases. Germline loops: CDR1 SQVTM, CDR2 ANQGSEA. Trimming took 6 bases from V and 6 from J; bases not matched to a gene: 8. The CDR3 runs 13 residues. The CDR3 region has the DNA TGCAGCGTGGACACTAGCGCTTCCAATGAGCAGTTCTTC. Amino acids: CSVDTSASNEQFF.

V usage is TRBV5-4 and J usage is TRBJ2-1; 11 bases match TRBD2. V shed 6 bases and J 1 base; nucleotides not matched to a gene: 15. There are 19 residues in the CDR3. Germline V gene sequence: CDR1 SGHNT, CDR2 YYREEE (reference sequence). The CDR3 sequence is CASTPTRLAGYVSYNEQFF. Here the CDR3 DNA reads TGTGCCAGCACTCCTACCAGACTAGCGGGATATGTGTCCTACAATGAGCAGTTCTTC.

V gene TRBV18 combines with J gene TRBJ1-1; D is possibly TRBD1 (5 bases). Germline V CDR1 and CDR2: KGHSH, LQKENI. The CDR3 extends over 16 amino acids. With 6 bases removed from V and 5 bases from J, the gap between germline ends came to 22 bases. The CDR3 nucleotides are TGTGCCAGCTCTTTTAGGCCGTCAGGGCGGGGAACTGAAGCTTTCTTT. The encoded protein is CASSFRPSGRGTEAFF.

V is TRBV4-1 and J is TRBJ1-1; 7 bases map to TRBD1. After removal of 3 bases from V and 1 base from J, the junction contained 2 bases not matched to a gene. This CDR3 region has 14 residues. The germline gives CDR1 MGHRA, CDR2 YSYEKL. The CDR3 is CASSQDRRNTEAFF. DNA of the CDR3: TGCGCCAGCAGCCAGGACAGGAGGAACACTGAAGCTTTCTTT.

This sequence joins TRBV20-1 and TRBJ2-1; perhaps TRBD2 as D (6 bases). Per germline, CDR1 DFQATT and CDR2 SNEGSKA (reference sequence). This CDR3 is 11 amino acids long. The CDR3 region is CTVRRGHEQFF. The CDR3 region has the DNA TGCACCGTCAGGCGGGGACATGAGCAGTTCTTC.

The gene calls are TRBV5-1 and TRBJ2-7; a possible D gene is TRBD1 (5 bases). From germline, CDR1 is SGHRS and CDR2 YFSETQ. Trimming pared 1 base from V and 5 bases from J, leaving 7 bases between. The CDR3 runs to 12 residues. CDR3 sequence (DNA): TGCGCCAGCAGCTTGAAGGGGCACGAGCAGTACTTC. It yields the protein CASSLKGHEQYF.

The CDR3 loop is CASSRATENTEAFF. DNA for the CDR3: TGTGCCAGCAGCCGTGCGACTGAGAACACTGAAGCTTTCTTT. This chain joins TRBV4-2 and TRBJ1-1; D gene unclear. Trimming took off 4 bases at V and 1 base at J, with 10 bases between the two ends. The CDR3 is 14 amino acids. Germline V gene lookup returns CDR1 LGHNA and CDR2 YNFKEQ.

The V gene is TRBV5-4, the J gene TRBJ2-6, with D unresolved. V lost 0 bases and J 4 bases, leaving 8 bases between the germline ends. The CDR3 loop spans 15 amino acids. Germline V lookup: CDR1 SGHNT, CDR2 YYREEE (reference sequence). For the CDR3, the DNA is TGTGCCAGCAGCTTGGAAGCGCGGGGGGCCAACGTCCTGACTTTC. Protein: CASSLEARGANVLTF.

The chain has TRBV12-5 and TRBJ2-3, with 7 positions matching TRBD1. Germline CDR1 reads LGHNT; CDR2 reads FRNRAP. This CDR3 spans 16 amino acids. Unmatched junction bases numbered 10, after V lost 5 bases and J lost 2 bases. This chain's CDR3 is CASGPGATGNTDTQYF. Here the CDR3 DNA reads TGTGCTAGTGGTCCCGGAGCGACAGGGAACACAGATACGCAGTATTTT.

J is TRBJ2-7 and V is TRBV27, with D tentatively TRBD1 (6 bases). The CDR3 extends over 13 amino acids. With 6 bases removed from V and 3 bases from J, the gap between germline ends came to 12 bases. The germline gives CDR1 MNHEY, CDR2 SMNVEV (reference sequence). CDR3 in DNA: TGTGCCAGCAGCTCCGGACAGATCTACGAGCAGTACTTC. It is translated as CASSSGQIYEQYF.

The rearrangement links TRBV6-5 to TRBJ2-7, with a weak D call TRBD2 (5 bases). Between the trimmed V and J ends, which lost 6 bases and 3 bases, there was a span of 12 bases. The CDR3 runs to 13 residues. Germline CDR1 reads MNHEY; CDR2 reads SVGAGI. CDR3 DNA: TGTGCCAGCAGACCTATCGCGGGCTACGAGCAGTACTTC. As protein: CASRPIAGYEQYF.

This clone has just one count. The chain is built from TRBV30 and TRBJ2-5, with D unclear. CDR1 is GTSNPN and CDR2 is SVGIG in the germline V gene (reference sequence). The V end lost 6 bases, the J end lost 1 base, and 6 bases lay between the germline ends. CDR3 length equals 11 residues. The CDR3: CACSSQETQYF. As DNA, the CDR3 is TGTGCCTGTAGCTCCCAAGAGACCCAGTACTTC.

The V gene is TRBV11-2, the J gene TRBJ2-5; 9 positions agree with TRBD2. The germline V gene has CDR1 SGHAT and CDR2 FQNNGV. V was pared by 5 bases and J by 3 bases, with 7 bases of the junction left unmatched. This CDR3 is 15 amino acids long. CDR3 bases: TGTGCCAGCAGCCCCAGGATAGCGGGGGAAGAGACCCAGTACTTC. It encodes CASSPRIAGEETQYF.

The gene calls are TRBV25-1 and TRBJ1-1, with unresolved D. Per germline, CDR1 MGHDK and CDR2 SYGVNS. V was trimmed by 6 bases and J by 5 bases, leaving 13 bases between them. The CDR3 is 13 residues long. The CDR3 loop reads CASSRGGWTEAFF. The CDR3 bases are TGTGCCAGCAGCCGAGGAGGCTGGACTGAAGCTTTCTTT.

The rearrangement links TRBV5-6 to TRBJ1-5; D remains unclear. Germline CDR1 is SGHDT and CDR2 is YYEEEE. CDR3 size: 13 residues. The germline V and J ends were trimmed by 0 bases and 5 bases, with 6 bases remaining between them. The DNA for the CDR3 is TGTGCCAGCAGCTTGGACCGAGATCAGCCCCAGCATTTT. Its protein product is CASSLDRDQPQHF.

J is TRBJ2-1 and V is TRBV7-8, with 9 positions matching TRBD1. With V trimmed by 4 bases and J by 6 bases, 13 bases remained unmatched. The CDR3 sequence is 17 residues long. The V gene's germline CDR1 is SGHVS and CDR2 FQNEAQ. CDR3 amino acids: CASSYPGTGWSTNEQFF. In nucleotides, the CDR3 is TGTGCCAGCAGCTATCCCGGGACAGGGTGGTCCACCAATGAGCAGTTCTTC.

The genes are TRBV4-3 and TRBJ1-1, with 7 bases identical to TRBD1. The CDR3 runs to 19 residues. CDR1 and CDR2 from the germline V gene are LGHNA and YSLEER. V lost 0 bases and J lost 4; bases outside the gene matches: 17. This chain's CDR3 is CASSQELGLQGYRSTEAFF. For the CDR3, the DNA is TGCGCCAGCAGCCAAGAACTCGGCCTACAGGGGTATAGGAGCACTGAAGCTTTCTTT.

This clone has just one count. The CDR3 protein is CASSMSSADTQYF. The CDR3 nucleotides are TGTGCCAGCAGCATGTCTAGCGCAGATACGCAGTATTTT. The gene calls are TRBV7-2 and TRBJ2-3, with D tentatively TRBD2 (6 bases). Deletions cut 5 bases from V and 4 bases from J, with 10 bases between. Germline CDR1 reads SGHTA; CDR2 reads FQGNSA. The CDR3 extends over 13 amino acids.

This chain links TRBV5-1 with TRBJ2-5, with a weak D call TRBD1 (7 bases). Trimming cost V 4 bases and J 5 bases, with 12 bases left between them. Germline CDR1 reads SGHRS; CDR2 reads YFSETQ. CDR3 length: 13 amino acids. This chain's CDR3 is CASSIRGDETQYF. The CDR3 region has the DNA TGCGCCAGCAGCATCAGGGGGGACGAGACCCAGTACTTC.

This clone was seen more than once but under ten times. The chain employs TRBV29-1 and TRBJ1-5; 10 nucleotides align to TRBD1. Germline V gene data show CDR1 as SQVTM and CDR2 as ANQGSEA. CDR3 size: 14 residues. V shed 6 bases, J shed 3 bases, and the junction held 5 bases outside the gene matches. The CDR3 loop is CSVGTGAPNQPQHF. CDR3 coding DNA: TGCAGCGTGGGGACAGGGGCCCCCAATCAGCCCCAGCATTTT.

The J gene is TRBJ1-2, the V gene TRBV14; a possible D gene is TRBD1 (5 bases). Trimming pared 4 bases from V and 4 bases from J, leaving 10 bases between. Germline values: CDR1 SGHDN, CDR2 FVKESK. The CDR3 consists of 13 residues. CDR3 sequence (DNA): TGTGCCAGCAGCCCCCGGACACCCTATGGCTACACCTTC. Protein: CASSPRTPYGYTF.

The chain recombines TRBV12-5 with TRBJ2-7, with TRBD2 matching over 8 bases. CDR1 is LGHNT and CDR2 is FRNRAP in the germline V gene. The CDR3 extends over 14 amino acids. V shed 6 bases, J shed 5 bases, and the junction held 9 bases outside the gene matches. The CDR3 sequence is CASGQAGVGNEQYF. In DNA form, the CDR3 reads TGTGCTAGTGGCCAAGCGGGAGTTGGTAACGAGCAGTACTTC.

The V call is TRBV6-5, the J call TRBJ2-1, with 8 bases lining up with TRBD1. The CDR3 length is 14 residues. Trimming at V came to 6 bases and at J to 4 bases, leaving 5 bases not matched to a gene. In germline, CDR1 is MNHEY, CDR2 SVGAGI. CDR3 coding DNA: TGTGCCAGCAGCCGAAGACAGGGGTACAATGAGCAGTTCTTC. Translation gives CASSRRQGYNEQFF.

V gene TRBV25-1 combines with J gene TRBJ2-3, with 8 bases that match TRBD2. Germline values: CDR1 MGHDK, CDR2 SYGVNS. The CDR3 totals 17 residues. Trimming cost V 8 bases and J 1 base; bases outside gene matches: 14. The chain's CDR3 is CASLAGTRDKGTDTQYF. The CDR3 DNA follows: TGTGCCAGCTTGGCCGGGACTAGGGATAAGGGCACAGATACGCAGTATTTT.